These 32 T cell receptor beta chains were all obtained from the same sample, sequenced in a study of radiotherapy plus CTLA-4 blockade in lung cancer (dated by TCRdb to the late 2010s). The library came from the immunoSEQ multiplex PCR assay. Drawn from immuneACCESS, this table holds only the in-frame rearrangements with V and J called that TCRdb kept. Clones are partly lost; checked studies trace under half to an unresolved V gene and leave the rest unexplained. The sample records 110,000 or so clones, 78% of which are singletons. Roughly 5.3% of the sample rests with the top ten. Sample: peripheral blood, taken from a patient treated with radiotherapy plus ipilimumab. These receptors were taken from a human donor with non-small cell lung cancer who had a partial response to radiotherapy plus ipilimumab.

The chain is built from TRBV28 and TRBJ1-2; 8 positions agree with TRBD1. The junction had 9 bases not matched to a gene; V was cut back by 6 bases and J by 3 bases. The CDR3 is made up of 15 amino acids. Looked up from germline, CDR1 is MDHEN and CDR2 is SYDVKM. This CDR3 is CASSNRGGDYYGYTF. CDR3 in DNA: TGTGCCAGCAGCAACAGGGGGGGCGATTACTATGGCTACACCTTC.

This clone was seen a handful of times. This rearrangement joins TRBV5-8 to TRBJ2-7, with TRBD1 identical over 10 bases. V lost 0 bases to trimming and J lost 0 bases; unmatched junction nucleotides: 0. Germline loops: CDR1 SGHTS, CDR2 YDEGEE. The CDR3 is 15 residues long. The CDR3 DNA reads as TGTGCCAGCAGCTTGGGACAGGGGGCCTCCTACGAGCAGTACTTC. It yields the protein CASSLGQGASYEQYF.

This chain joins TRBV2 and TRBJ2-1, with 8 bases matching TRBD2. Trimming took 4 bases from V and 5 from J; bases not matched to a gene: 4. The CDR3 has 14 residues. Germline CDR1 reads SNHLY; CDR2 reads FYNNEI. The CDR3 DNA is TGTGCCAGCAGTGGGTCGGGAGGGGACAATGAGCAGTTCTTC. It yields the protein CASSGSGGDNEQFF.

The rearrangement uses TRBV30 and TRBJ1-1; D is possibly TRBD1 (5 bases). Germline V gene data show CDR1 as GTSNPN and CDR2 as SVGIG (reference sequence). CDR3 length equals 11 residues. The V gene lost 6 bases and the J gene lost 4 bases, with 9 bases spanning the gap. The CDR3 sequence is CACGHFTEAFF. The CDR3 bases are TGTGCCTGCGGACATTTCACTGAAGCTTTCTTT.

This clone was detected once. The chain couples TRBV18 to TRBJ1-5; 9 bases map to TRBD1. The V gene's germline CDR1 is KGHSH and CDR2 LQKENI. This CDR3 region has 13 residues. The junction had 1 base not matched to a gene; V was cut back by 6 bases and J by 4 bases. CDR3 residues: CASSGTGNQPQHF. CDR3 coding DNA: TGTGCCAGCTCCGGGACAGGGAATCAGCCCCAGCATTTT.

This clone was counted a few times. The J gene is TRBJ1-1, the V gene TRBV5-1, with a possible D match to TRBD1 (5 bases). The CDR3 loop spans 15 amino acids. Germline V lookup: CDR1 SGHRS, CDR2 YFSETQ. V lost 4 bases, J lost 5 bases, and 18 bases lay in between. CDR3 sequence reads: CASSVLWGGATEAFF. Here the CDR3 DNA reads TGCGCCAGCAGCGTTCTATGGGGGGGAGCGACTGAAGCTTTCTTT.

This clone was observed once. The V gene is TRBV10-3, the J gene TRBJ1-2; 9 bases are shared with TRBD1. CDR1 and CDR2 (germline): ENHRY, SYGVKD. The junction had 5 bases not matched to a gene; V was cut back by 4 bases and J by 5 bases. The CDR3 runs 14 residues. The CDR3 DNA is TGTGCCATCAGTGGAGCCGGGACAGGGTATGGCTACACCTTC. Translated: CAISGAGTGYGYTF.

This sequence joins TRBV4-1 and TRBJ2-5; D is unclear. V lost 4 bases and J lost 3, with 15 bases in between. The germline V gene encodes CDR1 MGHRA and CDR2 YSYEKL. The CDR3 extends over 15 amino acids. The CDR3 DNA follows: TGCGCCAGCAGCCCCGCCCCGACTTCGAAAGAGACCCAGTACTTC. This encodes CASSPAPTSKETQYF.

The V and J genes are TRBV30 and TRBJ2-7, with D possibly TRBD2 on 6 matching bases. CDR1 GTSNPN and CDR2 SVGIG come from the germline V gene (reference sequence). This CDR3 is built from 13 residues. V lost 2 bases, J lost 5 bases, and 13 bases lay in between. CDR3 sequence: CAWSPRPGDEQYF. The CDR3 DNA reads TGTGCCTGGAGTCCCCGGCCGGGGGACGAGCAGTACTTC.

In nucleotides, the CDR3 is TGCGCCAGCAGCCGAGGGGGACAGGGCTATCAGCCCCAGCATTTT. It specifies CASSRGGQGYQPQHF. The chain links TRBV4-1 to TRBJ1-5; 9 nucleotides line up with TRBD1. V shed 4 bases, J shed 5 bases, and the junction held 6 bases outside the gene matches. Germline assignment: CDR1 MGHRA and CDR2 YSYEKL. This CDR3 has 15 residues.

The V gene is TRBV4-1, the J gene TRBJ2-1; 10 bases line up with TRBD2. Germline V CDR1 and CDR2: MGHRA, YSYEKL. V trimming: 1 base; J trimming: 4 bases; junction bases outside the gene matches: 13. The CDR3 sequence is 19 residues long. CDR3 sequence (DNA): TGCGCCAGCAGCCAAGGTGGTAGCGGGGGGCCGTGGTCGTACAATGAGCAGTTCTTC. Amino acid sequence: CASSQGGSGGPWSYNEQFF.

V usage is TRBV6-5 and J usage is TRBJ1-2, with D possibly TRBD1 on 5 matching bases. The germline V and J ends were trimmed by 0 bases and 4 bases, with 9 bases remaining between them. The germline CDR1 and CDR2 sequences are MNHEY and SVGAGI. The CDR3 has 14 amino acids. The CDR3 DNA follows: TGTGCCAGCAGTTACTCTGGGGCAACCTATGGCTACACCTTC. Protein product: CASSYSGATYGYTF.

This clone showed up just once. V is TRBV11-2 and J is TRBJ1-5, with TRBD1 matching 7 bases. CDR1 and CDR2 (germline): SGHAT, FQNNGV. The CDR3 sequence is 12 residues long. V lost 7 bases, J lost 8 bases, and 5 bases stayed unmatched. The CDR3 reads CASTNDREPQHF. The CDR3 DNA reads as TGTGCCAGCACTAACGACAGGGAGCCCCAGCATTTT.

The chain uses TRBV18 and TRBJ2-5, with 8 bases lining up with TRBD1. This CDR3 contains 17 residues. The ends lost 6 bases at V and 5 bases at J; junction bases unmatched: 17. Germline lookup yields CDR1 KGHSH and CDR2 LQKENI. In DNA, the CDR3 is TGTGCCAGCTCTCAAAATACCGGGACAGGCCTTTTCGAGACCCAGTACTTC. The encoded protein is CASSQNTGTGLFETQYF. Together with reference TRBV18 and TRBJ2-5, the CDR3 gives the full variable domain: NAGVMQNPRHLVRRRGQEARLRCSPMKGHSHVYWYRQLPEEGLKFMVYLQKENIIDESGMPKERFSAEFPKEGPSILRIQQVVRGDSAAYFCASSQNTGTGLFETQYFGPGTRLLVL.

There are a few counts of this clone. V and J are TRBV4-1 and TRBJ1-2, with D maybe TRBD1 (6 bases). Per the germline V gene, CDR1 is MGHRA and CDR2 is YSYEKL. The CDR3 has 22 amino acids. V lost 3 bases and J lost 4, with 36 bases in between. In nucleotides, the CDR3 is TGCGCCAGCAGCCACCCTCCAACCACAGGGCCTCAGGATCGAGAACAGACCTATGGCTACACCTTC. It yields the protein CASSHPPTTGPQDREQTYGYTF.

The V gene is TRBV5-4, the J gene TRBJ2-3, with 12 bases identical to TRBD2. Germline CDR1 is SGHNT and CDR2 is YYREEE (reference sequence). The CDR3 spans 16 residues. The V segment lost 4 bases and the J segment 0 bases; nucleotides outside the gene matches: 3. CDR3 amino acids: CASSPTSGRSTDTQYF. CDR3 nucleotide sequence: TGTGCCAGCAGCCCGACTAGCGGGAGAAGCACAGATACGCAGTATTTT.

The genes are TRBV19 and TRBJ2-5, with 7 bases that match TRBD1. Germline V lookup: CDR1 LNHDA, CDR2 SQIVND (reference sequence). V lost 10 bases and J lost 4; bases outside the gene matches: 12. The CDR3 length is 14 residues. CDR3 DNA: TGTGCCACGTCCGACAGGGTTTCGGGAGAGACCCAGTACTTC. Amino acids: CATSDRVSGETQYF.

A note on this clone: The germline gene is not matched at one end of the junction; a read error may be the cause. The V and J genes are TRBV6-4 and TRBJ2-4; 8 bases map to TRBD2. Germline V gives CDR1 MRHNA, CDR2 SNTAGT. This CDR3 comprises 13 residues. The CDR3 protein is CASSLVSGGGICF. CDR3 in DNA: TGTGCCAGCAGTTTAGTCAGCGGGGGCGGGATTTGCTTC.

Points on this clone: In the same sample, other DNA sequences code for this CDR3. The genes are TRBV18 and TRBJ1-1; 9 bases line up with TRBD1. The V segment lost 3 bases and the J segment 5 bases; nucleotides outside the gene matches: 1. This CDR3 region has 13 residues. Per germline, CDR1 KGHSH and CDR2 LQKENI. The DNA of the CDR3 is TGTGCCAGCTCACCGGGACAGGGAACTGAAGCTTTCTTT. Translation gives CASSPGQGTEAFF.

In its sample, this clone was seen a few times. V is TRBV6-5 and J is TRBJ2-3, with D perhaps matching TRBD2 (6 bases). Deletions cut 5 bases from V and 1 base from J, with 10 bases between. This CDR3 comprises 14 residues. Germline CDR1 reads MNHEY; CDR2 reads SVGAGI. The CDR3 here is CASSPWGGTDTQYF. For the CDR3, the DNA is TGTGCCAGCAGTCCCTGGGGGGGCACAGATACGCAGTATTTT.

This CDR3 reads CASSSGRGNEQYF. The CDR3 DNA follows: TGTGCCAGCAGTAGCGGGAGAGGGAACGAGCAGTACTTC. This chain links TRBV27 with TRBJ2-7; the match to TRBD2 covers 8 bases. The junction had 5 bases not matched to a gene; V was cut back by 5 bases and J by 5 bases. The germline V gene encodes CDR1 MNHEY and CDR2 SMNVEV (reference sequence). This CDR3 is 13 amino acids long.

There are a few counts of this clone. J is TRBJ2-1 and V is TRBV7-2, with a tentative D call TRBD2 (6 bases). Per germline, CDR1 SGHTA and CDR2 FQGNSA. This CDR3 is built from 16 residues. With 2 bases removed from V and 0 bases from J, the gap between germline ends came to 11 bases. The CDR3, as DNA: TGTGCCAGCAGCTTATGGGTGGGAGGCTCCTACAATGAGCAGTTCTTC. Translating it yields CASSLWVGGSYNEQFF. The full variable domain, completed using reference TRBV7-2 and TRBJ2-1, is GAGVSQSPSNKVTEKGKDVELRCDPISGHTALYWYRQSLGQGLEFLIYFQGNSAPDKSGLPSDRFSAERTGGSVSTLTIQRTQQEDSAVYLCASSLWVGGSYNEQFFGPGTRLTVL.

This chain connects TRBV5-1 to TRBJ2-5; 8 bases align to TRBD2. V dropped 5 bases and J dropped 4; count of bases not matched to a gene: 13. The germline gives CDR1 SGHRS, CDR2 YFSETQ. The CDR3 is 16 amino acids. The CDR3 DNA reads as TGCGCCAGCAGGCGATCGTCCGGGACTAGGGGAGAGACCCAGTACTTC. Its protein is CASRRSSGTRGETQYF.

The chain links TRBV19 to TRBJ1-1, with TRBD1 matching 7 bases. Germline lookup yields CDR1 LNHDA and CDR2 SQIVND (reference sequence). CDR3 length: 16 amino acids. V was pared by 1 base and J by 1 base, with 6 bases of the junction left unmatched. The DNA of the CDR3 is TGTGCCAGTAGTATAGGAGGGGGCGAGAGGAACACTGAAGCTTTCTTT. Translation gives CASSIGGGERNTEAFF.

The CDR3 reads CASSLASDTQETQYF. The CDR3 region has the DNA TGCGCCAGCAGCTTGGCTAGCGACACCCAAGAGACCCAGTACTTC. The chain carries TRBV5-1 and TRBJ2-5; D perhaps matches TRBD2 (6 bases). Germline V gene lookup returns CDR1 SGHRS and CDR2 YFSETQ. CDR3 length: 15 amino acids. V gave up 0 bases and J gave up 1 base, with 10 bases separating them.

This chain joins TRBV5-1 and TRBJ1-1, with D possibly being TRBD1 (6 bases). Germline assignment: CDR1 SGHRS and CDR2 YFSETQ. Trimming stripped 0 bases from V and 5 bases from J, with 14 bases between. There are 15 residues in the CDR3. CDR3 in DNA: TGCGCCAGCAGCTTGGATGGGGGGAGGGGGACTGAAGCTTTCTTT. Translating gives CASSLDGGRGTEAFF.

Only one count was recorded for this clone. The rearrangement joins TRBV6-5 to TRBJ2-1; 9 bases agree with TRBD1. CDR1 MNHEY and CDR2 SVGAGI come from the germline V gene. This CDR3 is 14 amino acids long. The ends lost 0 bases at V and 15 bases at J; junction bases unmatched: 9. CDR3 sequence: CASSYSISGTGWFF. DNA for the CDR3: TGTGCCAGCAGTTACTCGATATCCGGGACAGGGTGGTTCTTC.

V and J are TRBV5-5 and TRBJ1-4; 8 bases align to TRBD1. Germline assignment: CDR1 SGHKS and CDR2 YYEKEE (reference sequence). V lost 4 bases to trimming and J lost 2 bases; unmatched junction nucleotides: 1. The CDR3 loop spans 14 amino acids. The CDR3 sequence is CASSPGGTNEKLFF. The CDR3 DNA follows: TGTGCCAGCAGCCCAGGGGGCACTAATGAAAAACTGTTTTTT.

This chain uses TRBV7-8 with TRBJ1-5, with a possible D match to TRBD1 (6 bases). Between the trimmed V and J ends, which lost 0 bases and 5 bases, there was a span of 20 bases. This CDR3 comprises 18 residues. Per the germline V gene, CDR1 is SGHVS and CDR2 is FQNEAQ. The CDR3 bases are TGTGCCAGCAGCTTAGCGTCTACAGGGTGGGGAATCGATCAGCCCCAGCATTTT. It codes for CASSLASTGWGIDQPQHF.

V and J are TRBV15 and TRBJ1-5; perhaps TRBD1 as D (5 bases). The length of the CDR3 is 13 residues. Germline V gene lookup returns CDR1 LNHNV and CDR2 YYDKDF (reference sequence). V was clipped by 5 bases and J by 4 bases, with 9 bases between them. The CDR3 nucleotides are TGTGCCACCAGCCTAACAGGAAATCAGCCCCAGCATTTT. This gives the protein CATSLTGNQPQHF.

CDR3 sequence reads: CASSWDSSTNTEAFF. The CDR3 bases are TGTGCCAGCAGTTGGGACAGCTCAACAAACACTGAAGCTTTCTTT. The chain is built from TRBV7-3 and TRBJ1-1; 7 bases line up with TRBD1. The CDR3 runs to 15 residues. From germline, CDR1 is SGHTA and CDR2 FQGTGA. Germline trimming cut 6 bases from V and 2 bases from J; bases unmatched to any gene: 9.

The V and J genes are TRBV15 and TRBJ2-2; 7 nucleotides agree with TRBD1. CDR3 length: 18 residues. Trimming removed 3 bases from V and 0 bases from J; junction bases left unmatched: 10. Germline V gene data show CDR1 as LNHNV and CDR2 as YYDKDF (reference sequence). CDR3 nucleotide sequence: TGTGCCACCAGCAGGGAGGACAGGCGAGGCTCGAACACCGGGGAGCTGTTTTTT. It specifies CATSREDRRGSNTGELFF.